This T cell receptor (beta chain) was sequenced for a study of graft-versus-host responses after intestinal transplantation (dated by TCRdb to the early 2020s). Broadly, across the study: Multivisceral, liver-intestinal, or isolated intestinal transplants were received by the recipients. The cohort enrolled about two dozen intestinal transplant recipients including one retransplant, and a few patients lacking pretransplant specimens were excluded. Rather than going through the commercial service, samples from a few later patients were sequenced in-house on an Illumina MiSeq and processed with MiXCR. Donor T cell macrochimerism was defined as a peak of at least 4% donor T cells among recipient peripheral blood mononuclear cells. Alloreactive clones were identified by sequencing pre-transplant mixed lymphocyte reaction products and comparing these products with unstimulated pre-transplant donor and recipient T cells. After intestinal transplantation, graft-versus-host and host-versus-graft alloreactive T cell clones in the graft, circulation and bone marrow were tracked using bulk TCR-beta CDR3 sequencing. All recipients received anti-thymocyte globulin induction followed by maintenance tacrolimus and steroids for 3 to 4 years.

The receptor library was made with the immunoSEQ multiplex PCR assay. In most patients, genomic DNA was isolated using the Qiagen DNeasy Blood and Tissue Kit and sent frozen to Adaptive Biotechnologies for TCR sequencing. For most patients, genomic DNA was subjected to high-throughput TCR-beta CDR3 sequencing by Adaptive Biotechnologies. On the study's bioinformatics: Adaptive's ImmunoSEQ software was the source of the TCR sequencing data for roughly 19 patients, while a few other patients were processed with MiXCR and VDJtools. CD4 versus CD8 sorting errors were corrected by removing sequences found in both subsets at a frequency ratio below 5:1. Because the origin of CDR3 nucleotide sequences shared between donor and recipient could not be assigned, those sequences were removed. To count as alloreactive, a clone needed at least 2-fold expansion over unstimulated cells and a minimum CFSE-low frequency of 0.002% (template counts) or 0.001% (read counts). A clone was considered mappable if detected in the sequenced pre-transplant spleen, lymph node, or MLR CFSE-low populations of the donor or recipient. The cumulative frequency of alloreactive clones was calculated as a percentage of all sequences, weighted by copy number. The table was pulled from immuneACCESS by TCRdb, which kept in-frame rearrangements only. Such tables lose some clones; where checked, under half of the loss comes from unresolved V genes, and the rest has no known cause. V and J calls and clone size are copied from that table; D and trimming were computed from the DNA. In this sample the table shows approximately 85,000 clones, approximately 89% of which occur a single time. The top ten clones comprise about 8% of the sample.

Relative to germline, V is 4 bases shorter and J is 2 bases shorter, with 16 bases between their ends. The CDR3, from cysteine to phenylalanine, totals 16 residues. CDR3 DNA only is kept here, 48 bases in frame from base 1. The germline V gene encodes CDR1 SGHAT and CDR2 FQNNGV. Findings and caveats that apply to the study as a whole: Early after transplant, peak levels of circulating GvH clones were associated with declines in HvG clones. GvH clones were detected in recipient bone marrow, and some appeared earlier in ileal mucosa or blood, consistent with an intestinal mucosal origin. Patients with donor T cell macrochimerism had high GvH to HvG T cell clonal ratios in their allografts. The relatively low number and heterogeneity of intestinal transplant patients limited the conclusions.

Comments on this clone: What this receptor recognizes is not known. The input lacks base qualities; no much larger clone sits a single base away.

The label giving this sample's time point can be read as: cells obtained before transplantation from donor or recipient. CD3+CD4+ and CD3+CD8+ populations were FACS-sorted from unstimulated pre-transplant donor and recipient cells taken from spleen or lymph nodes. The chain couples TRBV11-2 to TRBJ2-3; no D gene is confidently identified. The receptor was isolated from a human donor who was the organ donor for an intestinal transplant. Sequenced material: unstimulated CD8+ T cells sorted from spleen or lymph node cells, taken before transplant. The CDR3 region: CASSSHPTGYTDTQYF. The DNA reads TGTGCCAGCAGCTCCCACCCGACTGGCTACACAGATACGCAGTATTTT.